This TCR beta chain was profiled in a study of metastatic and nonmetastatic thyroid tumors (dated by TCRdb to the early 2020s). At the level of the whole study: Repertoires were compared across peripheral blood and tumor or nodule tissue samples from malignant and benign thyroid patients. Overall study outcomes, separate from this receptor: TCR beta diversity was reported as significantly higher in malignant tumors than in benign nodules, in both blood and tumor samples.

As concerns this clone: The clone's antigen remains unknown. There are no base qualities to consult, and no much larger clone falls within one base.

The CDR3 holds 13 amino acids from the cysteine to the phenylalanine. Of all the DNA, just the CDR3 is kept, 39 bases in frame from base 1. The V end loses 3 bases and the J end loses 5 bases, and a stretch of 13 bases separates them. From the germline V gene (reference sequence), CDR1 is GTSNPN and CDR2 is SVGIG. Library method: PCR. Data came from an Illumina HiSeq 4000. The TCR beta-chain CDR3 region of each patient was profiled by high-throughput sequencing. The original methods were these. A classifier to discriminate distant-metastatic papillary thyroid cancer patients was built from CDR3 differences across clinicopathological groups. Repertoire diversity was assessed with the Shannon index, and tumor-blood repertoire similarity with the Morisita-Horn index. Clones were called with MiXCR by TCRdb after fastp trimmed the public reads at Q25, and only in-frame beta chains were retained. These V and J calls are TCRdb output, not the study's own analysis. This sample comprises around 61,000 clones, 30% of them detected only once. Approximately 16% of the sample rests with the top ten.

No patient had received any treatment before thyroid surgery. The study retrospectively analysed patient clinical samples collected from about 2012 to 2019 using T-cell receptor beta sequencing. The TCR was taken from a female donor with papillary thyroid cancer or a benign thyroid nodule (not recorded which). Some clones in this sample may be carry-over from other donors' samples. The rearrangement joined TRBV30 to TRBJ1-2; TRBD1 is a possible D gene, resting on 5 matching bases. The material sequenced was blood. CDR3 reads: CAWRGLDRYGYTF. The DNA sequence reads TGTGCCTGGAGGGGATTAGACAGATATGGCTACACCTTC.